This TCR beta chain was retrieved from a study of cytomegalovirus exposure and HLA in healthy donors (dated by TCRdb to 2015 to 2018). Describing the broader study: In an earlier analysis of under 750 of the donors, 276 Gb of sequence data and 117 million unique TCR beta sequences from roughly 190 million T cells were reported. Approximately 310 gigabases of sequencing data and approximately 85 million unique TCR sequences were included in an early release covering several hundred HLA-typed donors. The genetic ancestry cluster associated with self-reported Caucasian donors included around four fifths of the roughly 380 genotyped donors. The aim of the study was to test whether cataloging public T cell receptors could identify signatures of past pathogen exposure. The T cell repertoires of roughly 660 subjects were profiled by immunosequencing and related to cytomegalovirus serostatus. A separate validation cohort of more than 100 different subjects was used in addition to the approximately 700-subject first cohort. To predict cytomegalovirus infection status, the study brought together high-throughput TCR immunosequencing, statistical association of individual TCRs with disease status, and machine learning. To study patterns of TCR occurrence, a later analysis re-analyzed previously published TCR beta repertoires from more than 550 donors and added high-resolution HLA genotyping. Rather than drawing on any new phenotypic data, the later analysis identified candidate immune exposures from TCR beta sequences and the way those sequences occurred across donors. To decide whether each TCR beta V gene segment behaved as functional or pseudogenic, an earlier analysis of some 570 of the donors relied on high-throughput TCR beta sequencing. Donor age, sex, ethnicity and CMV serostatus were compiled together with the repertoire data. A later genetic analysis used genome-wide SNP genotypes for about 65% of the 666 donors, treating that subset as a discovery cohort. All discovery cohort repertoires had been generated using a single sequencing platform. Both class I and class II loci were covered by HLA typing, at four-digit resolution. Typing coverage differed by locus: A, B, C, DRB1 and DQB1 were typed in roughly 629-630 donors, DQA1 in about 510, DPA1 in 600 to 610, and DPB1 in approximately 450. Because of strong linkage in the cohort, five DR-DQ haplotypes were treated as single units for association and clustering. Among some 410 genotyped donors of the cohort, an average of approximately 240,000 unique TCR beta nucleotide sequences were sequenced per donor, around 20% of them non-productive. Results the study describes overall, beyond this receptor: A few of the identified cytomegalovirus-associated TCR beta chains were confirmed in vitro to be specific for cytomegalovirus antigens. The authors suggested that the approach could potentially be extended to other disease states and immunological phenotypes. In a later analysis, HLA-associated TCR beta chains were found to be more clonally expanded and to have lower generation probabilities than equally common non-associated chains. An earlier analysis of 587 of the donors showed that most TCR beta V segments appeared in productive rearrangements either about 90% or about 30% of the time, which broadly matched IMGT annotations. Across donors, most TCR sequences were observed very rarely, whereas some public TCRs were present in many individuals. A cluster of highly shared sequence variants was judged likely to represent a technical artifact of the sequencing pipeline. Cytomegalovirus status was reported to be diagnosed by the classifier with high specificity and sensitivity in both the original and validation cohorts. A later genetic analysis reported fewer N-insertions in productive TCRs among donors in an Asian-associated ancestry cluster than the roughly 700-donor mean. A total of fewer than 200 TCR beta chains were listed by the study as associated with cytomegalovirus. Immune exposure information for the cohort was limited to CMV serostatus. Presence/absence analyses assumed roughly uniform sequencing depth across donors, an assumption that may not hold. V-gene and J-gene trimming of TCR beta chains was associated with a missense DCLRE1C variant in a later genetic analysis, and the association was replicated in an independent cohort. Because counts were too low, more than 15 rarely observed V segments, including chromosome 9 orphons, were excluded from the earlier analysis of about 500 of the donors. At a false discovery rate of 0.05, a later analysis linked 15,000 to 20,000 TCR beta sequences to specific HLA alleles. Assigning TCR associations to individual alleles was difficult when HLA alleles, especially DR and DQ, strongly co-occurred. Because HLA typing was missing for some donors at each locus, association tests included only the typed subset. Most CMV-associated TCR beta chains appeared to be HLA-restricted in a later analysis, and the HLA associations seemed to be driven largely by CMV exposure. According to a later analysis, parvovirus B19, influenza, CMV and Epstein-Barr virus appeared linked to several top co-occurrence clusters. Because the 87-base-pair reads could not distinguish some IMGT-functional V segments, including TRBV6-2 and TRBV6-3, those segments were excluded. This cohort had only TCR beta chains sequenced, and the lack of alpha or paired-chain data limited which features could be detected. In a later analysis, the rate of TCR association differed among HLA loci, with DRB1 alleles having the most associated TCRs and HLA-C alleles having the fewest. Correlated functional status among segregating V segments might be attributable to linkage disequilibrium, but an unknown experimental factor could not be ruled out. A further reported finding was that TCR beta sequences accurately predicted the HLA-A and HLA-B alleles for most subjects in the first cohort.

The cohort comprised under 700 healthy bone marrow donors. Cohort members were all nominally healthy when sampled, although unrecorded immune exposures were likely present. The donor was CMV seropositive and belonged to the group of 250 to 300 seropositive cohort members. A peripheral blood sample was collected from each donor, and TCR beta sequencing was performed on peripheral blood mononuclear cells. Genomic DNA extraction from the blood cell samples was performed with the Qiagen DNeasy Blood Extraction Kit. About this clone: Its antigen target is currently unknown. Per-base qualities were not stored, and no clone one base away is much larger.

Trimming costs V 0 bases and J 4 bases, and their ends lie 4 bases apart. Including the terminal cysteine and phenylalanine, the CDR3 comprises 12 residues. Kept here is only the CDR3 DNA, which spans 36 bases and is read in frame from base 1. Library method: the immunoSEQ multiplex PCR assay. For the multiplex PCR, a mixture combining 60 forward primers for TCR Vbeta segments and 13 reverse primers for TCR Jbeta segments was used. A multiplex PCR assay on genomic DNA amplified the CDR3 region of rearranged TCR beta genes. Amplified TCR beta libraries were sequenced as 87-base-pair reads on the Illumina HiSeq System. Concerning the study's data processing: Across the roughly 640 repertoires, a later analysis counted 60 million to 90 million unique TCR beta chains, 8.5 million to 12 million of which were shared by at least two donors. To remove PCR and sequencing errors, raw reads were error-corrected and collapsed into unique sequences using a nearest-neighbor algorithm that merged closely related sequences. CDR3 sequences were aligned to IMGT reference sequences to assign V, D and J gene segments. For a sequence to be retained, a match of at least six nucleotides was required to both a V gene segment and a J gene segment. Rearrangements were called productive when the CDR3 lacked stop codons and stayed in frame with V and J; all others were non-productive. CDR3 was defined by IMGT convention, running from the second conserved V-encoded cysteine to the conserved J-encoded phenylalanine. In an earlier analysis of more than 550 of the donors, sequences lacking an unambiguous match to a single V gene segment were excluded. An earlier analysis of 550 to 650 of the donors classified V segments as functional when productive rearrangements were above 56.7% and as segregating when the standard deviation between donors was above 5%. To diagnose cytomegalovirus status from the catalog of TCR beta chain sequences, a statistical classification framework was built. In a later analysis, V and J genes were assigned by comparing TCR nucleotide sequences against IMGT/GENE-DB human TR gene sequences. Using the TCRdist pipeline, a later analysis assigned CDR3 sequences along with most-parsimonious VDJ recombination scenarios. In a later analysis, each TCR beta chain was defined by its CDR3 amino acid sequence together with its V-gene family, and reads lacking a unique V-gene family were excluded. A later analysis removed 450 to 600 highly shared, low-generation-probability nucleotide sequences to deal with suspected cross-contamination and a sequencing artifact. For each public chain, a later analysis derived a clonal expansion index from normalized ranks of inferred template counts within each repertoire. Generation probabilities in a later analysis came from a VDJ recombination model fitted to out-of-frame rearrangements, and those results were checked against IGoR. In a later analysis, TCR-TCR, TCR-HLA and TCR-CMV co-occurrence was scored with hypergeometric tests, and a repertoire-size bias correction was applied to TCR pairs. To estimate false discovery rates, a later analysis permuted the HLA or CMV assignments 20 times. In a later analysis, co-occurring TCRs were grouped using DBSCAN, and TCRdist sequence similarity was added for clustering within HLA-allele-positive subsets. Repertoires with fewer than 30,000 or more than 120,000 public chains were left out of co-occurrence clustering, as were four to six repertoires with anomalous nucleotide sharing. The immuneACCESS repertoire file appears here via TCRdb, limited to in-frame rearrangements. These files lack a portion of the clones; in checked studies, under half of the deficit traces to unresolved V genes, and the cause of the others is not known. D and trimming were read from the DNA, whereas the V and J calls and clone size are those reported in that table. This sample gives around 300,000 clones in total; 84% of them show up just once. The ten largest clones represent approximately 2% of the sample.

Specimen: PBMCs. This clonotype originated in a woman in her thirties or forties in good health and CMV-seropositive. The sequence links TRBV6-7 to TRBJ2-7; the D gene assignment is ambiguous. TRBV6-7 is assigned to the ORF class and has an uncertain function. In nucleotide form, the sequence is TGTGCCAGCAGTTACTCCTCTTACGAGCAGTACTTC. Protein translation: CASSYSSYEQYF.